These T cell receptor beta chains were read from a single sample in a study of shared clonotypes between healthy human individuals. Clones were sequenced by immunoSEQ multiplex PCR, and TCRdb holds only the in-frame ones, with some missing. There are roughly 1.4 million clones in the sample; around 98.5% occur only once, and roughly 0.36% lies in the top ten. Sequenced sample: naive CD4+ T cells sorted from blood. These receptors were collected from a man aged 30 to 45 in good health. The CDR3 runs from the conserved cysteine through the conserved F or W. The D gene is left open where the match is weak. Clone size, where shown, is once, few, many, or a class for clones that have expanded.

TRBV11-3	TRBJ2-7	-	-	CASSPILGPSSYEQYF	TGTGCCAGCAGCCCCATTCTCGGGCCTAGCTCCTACGAGCAGTACTTC
TRBV29-1	TRBJ2-2	TRBD1	-	CSVAKGQGDTGELFF	TGCAGCGTTGCTAAGGGACAGGGCGACACCGGGGAGCTGTTTTTT
TRBV4-3	TRBJ2-2	TRBD2	-	CASSQRAATSGANTGELFF	TGCGCCAGCAGCCAAAGGGCCGCGACTAGCGGGGCGAACACCGGGGAGCTGTTTTTT
TRBV5-4	TRBJ2-7	TRBD2	-	CASSTGTSGSSYEQYF	TGTGCCAGCAGCACAGGGACTAGTGGGTCGTCCTACGAGCAGTACTTC
TRBV7-9	TRBJ2-1	-	-	CAAGGEQFF	TGTGCGGCTGGGGGAGAGCAGTTCTTC
TRBV18	TRBJ1-1	-	-	CASSPRTENTEAFF	TGTGCCAGCTCACCAAGGACAGAGAACACTGAAGCTTTCTTT
TRBV5-4	TRBJ2-1	TRBD2	-	CASSLEAGSYNEQFF	TGTGCCAGCAGCTTGGAAGCGGGATCCTACAATGAGCAGTTCTTC
TRBV5-6	TRBJ1-2	-	-	CASSLGLSGDYGYTF	TGTGCCAGCAGCTTAGGGCTCTCTGGGGACTATGGCTACACCTTC
TRBV15	TRBJ1-3	-	-	CATSLGQGNSGNTIYF	TGTGCCACCAGCTTAGGGCAGGGAAACTCTGGAAACACCATATATTTT
TRBV7-8	TRBJ1-2	TRBD1	-	CASSLGGTGHNYGYTF	TGTGCCAGCAGCTTAGGAGGGACAGGCCATAACTATGGCTACACCTTC
TRBV9	TRBJ2-1	TRBD1	-	CASSPGSQGADEQFF	TGTGCCAGCAGCCCAGGGAGCCAGGGGGCGGATGAGCAGTTCTTC
TRBV10-1	TRBJ2-3	-	-	CASSLTSQDTQYF	TGCGCCAGCAGTCTGACTAGTCAAGATACGCAGTATTTT
TRBV18	TRBJ2-7	TRBD1	-	CASSPQSPGGLGYEQYF	TGTGCCAGCTCACCGCAATCGCCAGGGGGTCTGGGCTACGAGCAGTACTTC
TRBV9	TRBJ2-1	TRBD2	-	CASSVDLAGYNEQFF	TGTGCCAGCAGCGTAGATTTAGCGGGCTACAATGAGCAGTTCTTC
TRBV28	TRBJ2-7	-	-	CASSLLVSYEQYF	TGTGCCAGCAGTTTACTAGTATCCTACGAGCAGTACTTC
TRBV15	TRBJ1-5	-	-	CATSRGLVEQPQHF	TGTGCCACCAGCAGAGGACTGGTCGAGCAGCCCCAGCATTTT
TRBV6-4	TRBJ2-1	-	-	CASSPGFGSKEQFF	TGTGCCAGCAGCCCAGGGTTTGGGTCGAAGGAGCAGTTCTTC
TRBV5-1	TRBJ2-7	-	-	CASARMSPNRDYEQYF	TGCGCCAGCGCCCGAATGAGCCCCAACAGGGACTACGAGCAGTACTTC
TRBV6-1	TRBJ1-2	-	-	CASSTTTLKNYGYTF	TGTGCCAGCAGCACTACGACGCTGAAGAACTATGGCTACACCTTC
TRBV28	TRBJ1-5	-	-	CASSRPSNQPQHF	TGTGCCAGCTCCCGTCCAAGCAATCAGCCCCAGCATTTT
TRBV4-1	TRBJ2-7	-	-	CASSQSTGTYEQYF	TGCGCCAGCAGCCAAAGTACAGGGACCTACGAGCAGTACTTC
TRBV7-6	TRBJ1-5	TRBD1	-	CASSQPPTGPNQPQHF	TGTGCCAGCAGCCAGCCACCGACAGGGCCCAATCAGCCCCAGCATTTT
TRBV9	TRBJ1-2	-	-	CASSVAGRVNYGYTF	TGTGCCAGCAGCGTAGCCGGCAGGGTCAACTATGGCTACACCTTC
TRBV5-1	TRBJ2-7	-	-	CASSRTGSSYEQYF	TGCGCCAGCAGCCGGACTGGGAGCTCCTACGAGCAGTACTTC
TRBV11-3	TRBJ2-5	-	-	CATKPSRAIKTQYF	TGTGCCACCAAACCCTCTCGAGCGATAAAGACCCAGTACTTC
TRBV6-5	TRBJ1-4	-	-	CASRDLSGEKLFF	TGTGCCAGCAGGGACTTATCGGGCGAAAAACTGTTTTTT
TRBV28	TRBJ2-7	-	once	CASSLAPREQYF	TGTGCCAGCAGTTTGGCCCCTCGCGAGCAGTACTTC
TRBV5-1	TRBJ2-7	-	-	CASSSTRPDSYEQYF	TGCGCCAGCAGTTCGACTCGACCGGACAGCTACGAGCAGTACTTC
TRBV27	TRBJ1-1	-	once	CASSVSRKATEAFF	TGTGCCAGCAGTGTATCCAGGAAGGCAACTGAAGCTTTCTTT
TRBV5-1	TRBJ2-7	TRBD2	once	CASSLGGGSLNYEQYF	TGCGCCAGCAGCTTGGGGGGCGGGAGCCTTAACTACGAGCAGTACTTC
TRBV6-5	TRBJ2-1	TRBD1	-	CASSPTGFGYNEQFF	TGTGCCAGCAGTCCGACAGGGTTCGGATACAATGAGCAGTTCTTC
TRBV5-1	TRBJ1-1	-	-	CASSFGSGNTEAFF	TGCGCCAGCAGCTTCGGATCAGGGAACACTGAAGCTTTCTTT
TRBV6-5	TRBJ1-4	-	-	CASSREFGTNEKLFF	TGTGCCAGCAGCCGCGAGTTCGGGACTAATGAAAAACTGTTTTTT
TRBV15	TRBJ2-1	TRBD2	-	CATSRSGGQFF	TGTGCCACCAGCAGGAGCGGGGGGCAGTTCTTC
TRBV7-8	TRBJ2-7	-	-	CASSFTGLGEQYF	TGTGCCAGCAGCTTTACAGGGTTAGGCGAGCAGTACTTC
TRBV20-1	TRBJ2-7	-	-	CSAGMGEQYF	TGCAGTGCTGGAATGGGCGAGCAGTACTTC
TRBV5-1	TRBJ2-1	TRBD2	few	CASSSGLAGVNEQFF	TGCGCCAGCAGCTCCGGACTAGCGGGAGTCAATGAGCAGTTCTTC
TRBV7-9	TRBJ2-1	-	-	CASSPPLGGNKVYNEQFF	TGTGCCAGCAGCCCCCCCTTGGGGGGAAACAAGGTGTACAATGAGCAGTTCTTC
TRBV7-2	TRBJ2-5	-	-	CASSLRQGGTQYF	TGTGCCAGCAGCCTACGACAGGGAGGGACCCAGTACTTC
TRBV7-6	TRBJ2-5	-	-	CASSLGARETQYF	TGTGCCAGCAGCTTAGGAGCCCGGGAGACCCAGTACTTC
TRBV5-6	TRBJ2-3	-	-	CASSLLATTEGADTQYF	TGTGCCAGCAGCTTATTAGCGACCACGGAGGGAGCAGATACGCAGTATTTT
TRBV2	TRBJ1-5	TRBD1	-	CASSGSGGSNQPQHF	TGTGCCAGCAGTGGCTCAGGGGGTAGCAATCAGCCCCAGCATTTT
TRBV6-5	TRBJ2-1	-	-	CASSYRDGNEQFF	TGTGCCAGCAGTTACAGGGACGGGAATGAGCAGTTCTTC
TRBV2	TRBJ1-2	-	-	CASSDPQNYGYTF	TGTGCCAGCAGTGATCCCCAGAACTATGGCTACACCTTC
TRBV11-3	TRBJ2-1	TRBD2	-	CASSSRLAAYNEQFF	TGTGCCAGCAGCTCCAGACTAGCAGCCTACAATGAGCAGTTCTTC
TRBV10-3	TRBJ1-5	-	-	CAISDRQTNQPQHF	TGTGCCATCAGTGATCGGCAGACCAATCAGCCCCAGCATTTT
TRBV2	TRBJ2-7	-	-	CASRDDNYEQYF	TGTGCCAGCAGGGATGACAACTACGAGCAGTACTTC
TRBV5-1	TRBJ1-1	-	-	CASTNGGSSTEAFF	TGCGCCAGCACCAATGGTGGGTCGAGCACTGAAGCTTTCTTT
TRBV27	TRBJ2-7	-	once	CASSLTRGYSYEQYF	TGTGCCAGCAGTTTAACCAGGGGTTACTCCTACGAGCAGTACTTC
TRBV5-1	TRBJ1-4	-	-	CASSLYGVGPANEKLFF	TGCGCCAGCAGCTTGTATGGGGTGGGCCCCGCTAATGAAAAACTGTTTTTT
TRBV25-1	TRBJ2-7	-	-	CASSESGAYEQYF	TGTGCCAGCAGTGAGTCCGGGGCCTACGAGCAGTACTTC
TRBV11-2	TRBJ2-3	TRBD2	-	CASSSGTSADTQYF	TGTGCCAGCAGCTCCGGGACTAGCGCAGATACGCAGTATTTT
TRBV4-2	TRBJ1-4	-	once	CASSHVINEKLFF	TGTGCCAGCAGCCATGTAATTAATGAAAAACTGTTTTTT
TRBV7-9	TRBJ2-7	-	-	CASSLGSGSYEQYF	TGTGCCAGCAGCTTAGGAAGCGGCTCCTACGAGCAGTACTTC
TRBV27	TRBJ2-4	TRBD2	-	CASSSHPNRQREGLAKNIQYF	TGTGCCAGCAGTTCACATCCTAACCGCCAGCGGGAGGGGCTAGCCAAAAACATTCAGTACTTC